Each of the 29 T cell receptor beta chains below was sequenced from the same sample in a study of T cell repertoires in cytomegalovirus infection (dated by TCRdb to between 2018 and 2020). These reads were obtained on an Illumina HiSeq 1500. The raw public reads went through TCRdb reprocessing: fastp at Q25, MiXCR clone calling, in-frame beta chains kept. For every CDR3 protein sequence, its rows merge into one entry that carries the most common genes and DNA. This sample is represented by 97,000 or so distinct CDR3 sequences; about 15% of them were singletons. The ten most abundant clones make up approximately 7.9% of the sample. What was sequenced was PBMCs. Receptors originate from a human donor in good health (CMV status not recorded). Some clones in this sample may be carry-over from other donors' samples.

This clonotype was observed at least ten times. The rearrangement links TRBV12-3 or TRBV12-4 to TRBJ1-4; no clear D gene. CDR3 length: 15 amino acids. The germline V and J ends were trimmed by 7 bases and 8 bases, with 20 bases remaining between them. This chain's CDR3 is CASTLSPVRKEKLFF. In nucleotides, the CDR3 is TGTGCCAGCACCCTAAGCCCCGTAAGAAAGGAAAAACTGTTTTTT.

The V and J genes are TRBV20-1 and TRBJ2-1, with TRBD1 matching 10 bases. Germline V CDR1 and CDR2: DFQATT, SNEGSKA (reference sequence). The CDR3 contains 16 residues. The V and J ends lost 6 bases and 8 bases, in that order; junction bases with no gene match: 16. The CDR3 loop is CSAPDRGRSAQYEQFF. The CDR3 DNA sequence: TGCAGTGCCCCCGACAGGGGGCGCTCTGCACAATATGAGCAGTTCTTC.

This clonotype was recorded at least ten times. The CDR3 DNA reads as TGTGCCAGCAGCTCAGAATTGGATACGCAGTATTTT. The encoded protein is CASSSELDTQYF. The chain links TRBV7-9 to TRBJ2-3; D is unclear. There are 12 residues in the CDR3. The germline CDR1 and CDR2 sequences are SEHNR and FQNEAQ (reference sequence). V shed 4 bases and J shed 6 bases, with 8 bases lying between them. The full variable domain, completed using reference TRBV7-9 and TRBJ2-3, is DTGVSQNPRHKITKRGQNVTFRCDPISEHNRLYWYRQTLGQGPEFLTYFQNEAQLEKSRLLSDRFSAERPKGSFSTLEIQRTEQGDSAMYLCASSSELDTQYFGPGTRLTVL.

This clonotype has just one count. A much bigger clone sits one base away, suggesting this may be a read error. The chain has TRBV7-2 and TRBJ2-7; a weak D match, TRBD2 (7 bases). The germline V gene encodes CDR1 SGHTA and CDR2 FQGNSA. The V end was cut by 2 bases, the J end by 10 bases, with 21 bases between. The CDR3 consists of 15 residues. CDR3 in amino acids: CASSLSWGGGMDQYF. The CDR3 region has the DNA TGTGCCAGCAGCTTAAGTTGGGGGGGGGGCATGGATCAGTACTTC.

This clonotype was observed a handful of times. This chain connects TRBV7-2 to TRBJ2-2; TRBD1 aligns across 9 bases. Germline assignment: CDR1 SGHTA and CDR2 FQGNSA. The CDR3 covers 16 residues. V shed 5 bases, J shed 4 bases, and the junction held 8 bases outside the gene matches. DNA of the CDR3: TGTGCCAGCAGCCGCCGTGCGGGACAGGGCACCGGGGAGCTGTTTTTT. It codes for CASSRRAGQGTGELFF.

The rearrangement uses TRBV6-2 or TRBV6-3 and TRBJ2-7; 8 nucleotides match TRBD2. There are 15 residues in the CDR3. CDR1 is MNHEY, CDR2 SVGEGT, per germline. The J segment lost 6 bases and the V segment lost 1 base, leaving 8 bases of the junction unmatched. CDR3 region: CASSYLPAGAAEQYF. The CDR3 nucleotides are TGTGCCAGCAGTTACTTGCCAGCGGGGGCCGCCGAGCAGTACTTC.

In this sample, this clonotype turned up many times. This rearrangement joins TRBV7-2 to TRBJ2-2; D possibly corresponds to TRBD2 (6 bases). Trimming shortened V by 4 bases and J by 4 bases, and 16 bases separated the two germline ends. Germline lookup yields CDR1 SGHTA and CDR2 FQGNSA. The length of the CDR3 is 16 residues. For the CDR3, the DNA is TGTGCCAGCAGCTCGGAGACTAGTTGGGGCACCGGGGAGCTGTTTTTT. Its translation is CASSSETSWGTGELFF.

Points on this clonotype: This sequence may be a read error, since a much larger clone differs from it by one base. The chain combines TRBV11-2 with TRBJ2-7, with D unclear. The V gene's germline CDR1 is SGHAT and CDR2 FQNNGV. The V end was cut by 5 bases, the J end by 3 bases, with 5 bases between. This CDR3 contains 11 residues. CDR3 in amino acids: CASSPYYEQYF. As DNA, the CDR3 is TGTGCCAGCAGCCCCTACTACGAGCAGTACTTC.

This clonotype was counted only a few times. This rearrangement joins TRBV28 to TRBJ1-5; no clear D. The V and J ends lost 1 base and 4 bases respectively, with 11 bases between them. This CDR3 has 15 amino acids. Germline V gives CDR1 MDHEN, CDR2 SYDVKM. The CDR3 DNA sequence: TGTGCCAGCAGTTTATTTGGATCGTTAAATCAGCCCCAGCATTTT. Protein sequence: CASSLFGSLNQPQHF.

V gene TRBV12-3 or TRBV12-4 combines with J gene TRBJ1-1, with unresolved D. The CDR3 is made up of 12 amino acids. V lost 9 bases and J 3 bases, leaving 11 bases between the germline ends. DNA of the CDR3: TGTGCCAGTCTTAGACACGACACTGAAGCTTTCTTT. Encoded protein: CASLRHDTEAFF.

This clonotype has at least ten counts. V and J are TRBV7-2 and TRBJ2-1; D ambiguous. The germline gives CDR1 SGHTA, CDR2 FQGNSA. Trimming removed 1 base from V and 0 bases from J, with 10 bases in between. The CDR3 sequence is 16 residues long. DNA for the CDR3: TGTGCCAGCAGCTTAGTGTCTACCAACTCCTACAATGAGCAGTTCTTC. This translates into CASSLVSTNSYNEQFF.

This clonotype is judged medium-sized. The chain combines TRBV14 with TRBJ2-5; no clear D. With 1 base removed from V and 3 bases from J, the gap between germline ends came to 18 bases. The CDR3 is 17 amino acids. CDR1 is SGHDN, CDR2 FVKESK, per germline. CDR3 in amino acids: CASSQAADILRKETQYF. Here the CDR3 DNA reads TGTGCCAGCAGCCAAGCGGCCGACATCCTGAGGAAAGAGACCCAGTACTTC. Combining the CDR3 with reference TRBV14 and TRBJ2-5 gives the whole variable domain EAGVTQFPSHSVIEKGQTVTLRCDPISGHDNLYWYRRVMGKEIKFLLHFVKESKQDESGMPNNRFLAERTGGTYSTLKVQPAELEDSGVYFCASSQAADILRKETQYFGPGTRLLVL.

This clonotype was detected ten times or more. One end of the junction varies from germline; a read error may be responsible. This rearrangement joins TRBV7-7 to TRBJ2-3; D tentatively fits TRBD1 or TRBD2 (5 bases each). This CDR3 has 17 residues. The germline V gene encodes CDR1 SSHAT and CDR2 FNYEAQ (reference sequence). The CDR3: CASSFGPGTGSTDTQYF. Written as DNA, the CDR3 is TGTGCTAGCAGCTTCGGACCGGGGACCGGTAGCACAGATACGCAGTATTTT.

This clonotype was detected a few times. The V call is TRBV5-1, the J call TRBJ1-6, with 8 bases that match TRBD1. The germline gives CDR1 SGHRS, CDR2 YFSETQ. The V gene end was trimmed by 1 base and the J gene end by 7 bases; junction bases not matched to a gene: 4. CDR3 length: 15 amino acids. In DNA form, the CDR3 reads TGCGCCAGCAGCTTGTCAGGGGGCATGAATTCACCCCTCCACTTT. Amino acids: CASSLSGGMNSPLHF. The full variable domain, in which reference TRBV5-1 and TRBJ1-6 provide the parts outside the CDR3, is KAGVTQTPRYLIKTRGQQVTLSCSPISGHRSVSWYQQTPGQGLQFLFEYFSETQRNKGNFPGRFSGRQFSNSRSEMNVSTLELGDSALYLCASSLSGGMNSPLHFGNGTRLTVT.

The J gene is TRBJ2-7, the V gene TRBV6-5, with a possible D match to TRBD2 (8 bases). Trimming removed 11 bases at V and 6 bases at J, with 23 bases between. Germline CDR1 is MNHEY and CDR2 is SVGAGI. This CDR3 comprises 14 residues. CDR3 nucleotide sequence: TGTGCCGTCGGGAGGGGGCAGGGGGGACGCGAGCAGTACTTC. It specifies CAVGRGQGGREQYF.

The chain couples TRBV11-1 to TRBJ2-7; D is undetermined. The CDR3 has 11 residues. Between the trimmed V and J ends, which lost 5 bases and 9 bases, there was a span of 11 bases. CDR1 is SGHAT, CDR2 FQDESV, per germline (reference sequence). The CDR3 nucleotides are TGTGCCAGCAGCGCAGACTGGGGGCAGTACTTC. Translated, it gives CASSADWGQYF.

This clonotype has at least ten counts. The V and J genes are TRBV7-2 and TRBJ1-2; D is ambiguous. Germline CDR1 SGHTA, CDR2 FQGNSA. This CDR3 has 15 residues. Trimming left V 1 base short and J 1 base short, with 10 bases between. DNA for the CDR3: TGTGCCAGCAGCTTAGAATCCGTGTGTAACTATGGCTACACCTTC. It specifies CASSLESVCNYGYTF.

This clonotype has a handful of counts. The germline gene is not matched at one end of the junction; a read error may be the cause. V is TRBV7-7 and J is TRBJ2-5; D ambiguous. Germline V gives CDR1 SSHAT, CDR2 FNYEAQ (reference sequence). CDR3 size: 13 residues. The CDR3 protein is CASSLSDMGTQYF. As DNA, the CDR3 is TGTGCTAGCAGCTTGTCCGACATGGGGACCCAGTACTTC.

The CDR3 spells CASNKGSNTEAFF. The CDR3 nucleotides are TGTGCCAGCAATAAAGGGTCGAACACTGAAGCTTTCTTT. The J gene is TRBJ1-1, the V gene TRBV7-6; D not certain. The CDR3 is made up of 13 amino acids. Trimming removed 7 bases at V and 1 base at J, with 10 bases between. Looked up from germline, CDR1 is SGHVS and CDR2 is FNYEAQ.

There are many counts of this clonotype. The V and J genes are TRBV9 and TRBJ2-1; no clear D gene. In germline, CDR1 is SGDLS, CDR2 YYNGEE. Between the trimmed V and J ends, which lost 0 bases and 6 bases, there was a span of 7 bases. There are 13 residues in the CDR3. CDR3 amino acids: CASSVGSPNEQFF. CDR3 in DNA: TGTGCCAGCAGCGTAGGATCCCCCAATGAGCAGTTCTTC. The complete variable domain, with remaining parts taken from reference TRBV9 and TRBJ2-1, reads DSGVTQTPKHLITATGQRVTLRCSPRSGDLSVYWYQQSLDQGLQFLIQYYNGEERAKGNILERFSAQQFPDLHSELNLSSLELGDSALYFCASSVGSPNEQFFGPGTRLTVL.

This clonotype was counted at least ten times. CDR3 region: CSALTGAGGYTF. The CDR3 nucleotides are TGCAGTGCCTTGACAGGGGCGGGTGGCTACACCTTC. The rearrangement uses TRBV20-1 and TRBJ1-2; the match to TRBD1 covers 8 bases. CDR3 length equals 12 residues. The germline gives CDR1 DFQATT, CDR2 SNEGSKA (reference sequence). With V trimmed by 6 bases and J by 7 bases, 7 bases remained unmatched.

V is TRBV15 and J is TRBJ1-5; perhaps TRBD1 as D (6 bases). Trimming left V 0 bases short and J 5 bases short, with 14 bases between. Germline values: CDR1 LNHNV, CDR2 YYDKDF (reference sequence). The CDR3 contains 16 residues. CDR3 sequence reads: CATSRDLRDTYQPQHF. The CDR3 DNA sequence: TGTGCCACCAGCAGAGACCTCCGGGACACTTATCAGCCCCAGCATTTT. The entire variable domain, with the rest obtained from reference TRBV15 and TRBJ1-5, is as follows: DAMVIQNPRYQVTQFGKPVTLSCSQTLNHNVMYWYQQKSSQAPKLLFHYYDKDFNNEADTPDNFQSRRPNTSFCFLDIRSPGLGDTAMYLCATSRDLRDTYQPQHFGDGTRLSIL.

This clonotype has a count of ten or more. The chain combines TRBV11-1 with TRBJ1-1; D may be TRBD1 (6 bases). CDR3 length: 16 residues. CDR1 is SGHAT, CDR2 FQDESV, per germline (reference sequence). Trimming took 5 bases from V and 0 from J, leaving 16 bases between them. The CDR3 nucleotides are TGTGCCAGCAGCGGAGGGGGAGGAATCCTGAACACTGAAGCTTTCTTT. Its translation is CASSGGGGILNTEAFF.

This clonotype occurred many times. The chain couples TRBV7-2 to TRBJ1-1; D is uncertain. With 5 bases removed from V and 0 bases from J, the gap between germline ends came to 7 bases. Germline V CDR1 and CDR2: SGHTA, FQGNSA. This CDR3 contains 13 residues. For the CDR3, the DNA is TGTGCCAGCAGCCCAGTCCTGAACACTGAAGCTTTCTTT. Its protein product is CASSPVLNTEAFF.

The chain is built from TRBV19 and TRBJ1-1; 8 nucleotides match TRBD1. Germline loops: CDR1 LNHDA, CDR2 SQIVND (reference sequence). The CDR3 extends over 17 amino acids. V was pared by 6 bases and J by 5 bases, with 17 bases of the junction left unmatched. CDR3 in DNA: TGTGCCAGTAGCCAAACTGGACAGGGACGGCCCAGGACTGAAGCTTTCTTT. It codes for CASSQTGQGRPRTEAFF.

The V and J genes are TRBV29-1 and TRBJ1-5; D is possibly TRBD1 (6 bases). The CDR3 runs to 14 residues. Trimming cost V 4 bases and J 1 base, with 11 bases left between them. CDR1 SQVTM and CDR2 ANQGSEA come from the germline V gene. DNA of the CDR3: TGCAGCGTTGGTTCAGGGGAGAGCAATCAGCCCCAGCATTTT. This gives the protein CSVGSGESNQPQHF.

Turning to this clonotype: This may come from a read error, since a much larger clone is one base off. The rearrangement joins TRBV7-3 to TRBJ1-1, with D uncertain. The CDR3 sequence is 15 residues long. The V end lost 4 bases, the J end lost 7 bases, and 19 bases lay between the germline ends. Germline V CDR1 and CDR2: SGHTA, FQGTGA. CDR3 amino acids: CASSSLGYWRSEAFF. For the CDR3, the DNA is TGTGCCAGCAGCTCCTTGGGGTACTGGAGGAGTGAAGCTTTCTTT.

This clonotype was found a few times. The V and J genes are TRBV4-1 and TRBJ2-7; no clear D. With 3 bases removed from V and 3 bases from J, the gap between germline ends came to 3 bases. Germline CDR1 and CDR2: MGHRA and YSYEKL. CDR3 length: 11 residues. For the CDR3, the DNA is TGCGCCAGCAGCCACGACTACGAGCAGTACTTC. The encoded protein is CASSHDYEQYF.

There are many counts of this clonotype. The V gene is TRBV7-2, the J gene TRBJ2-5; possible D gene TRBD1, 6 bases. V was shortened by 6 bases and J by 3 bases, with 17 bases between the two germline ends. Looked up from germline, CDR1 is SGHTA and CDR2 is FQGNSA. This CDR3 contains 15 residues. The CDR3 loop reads CASSYLPSGEETQYF. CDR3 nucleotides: TGTGCCAGCAGTTACCTACCCTCAGGGGAAGAGACCCAGTACTTC.